One and the same sample provided the 12 T cell receptor beta chains below, sequenced in a study of CXCR3-negative and CXCR3-positive naive CD8 T cells. Via 5' RACE with UMI labels, TRB cDNA libraries were prepared. TCRdb derives one entry per CDR3 protein from the 5' RACE reads, leaving out DNA. This repertoire includes approximately 41,000 distinct CDR3 sequences. Material for sequencing was memory CD8+ T cells from blood. These TCRs come from a human donor in good health. Some clones in this sample may be carry-over from other donors' samples.

This sequence joins TRBV11-2 and TRBJ2-7. In germline, CDR1 is SGHAT, CDR2 FQNNGV. The CDR3 is made up of 12 amino acids. The CDR3 here is CASSFGLREQYF.

The CDR3 loop reads CSVETGDRSYEQYF. This rearrangement joins TRBV29-1 to TRBJ2-7; TCRdb picks TRBD1, but there is no DNA to check that call. Germline lookup yields CDR1 SQVTM and CDR2 ANQGSEA. The CDR3 consists of 14 residues.

The chain employs TRBV15 and TRBJ2-2; with no DNA, the TCRdb D assignment of TRBD1 cannot be verified. Germline CDR1 and CDR2: LNHNV and YYDKDF (reference sequence). The CDR3 covers 13 residues. CDR3 region: CATSRDPPGELFF.

This sequence joins TRBV20-1 and TRBJ2-1; TCRdb outputs TRBD2, but without DNA this stays unchecked. CDR1 and CDR2 (germline): DFQATT, SNEGSKA (reference sequence). The CDR3 is made up of 16 amino acids. The CDR3 sequence: CSASLTRLAGVHEQFF.

This rearrangement joins TRBV6-5 to TRBJ2-1; there is no DNA to check the TCRdb D call of TRBD2. Looked up from germline, CDR1 is MNHEY and CDR2 is SVGAGI. This CDR3 spans 22 amino acids. The CDR3: CASNTLPLAGGYKGQRGDEQFF.

The chain joins TRBV11-2 to TRBJ2-1; as DNA is missing, the TRBD2 call by TCRdb cannot be tested. Germline V gene lookup returns CDR1 SGHAT and CDR2 FQNNGV. The CDR3 sequence is 18 residues long. CDR3 protein: CASTPGVPGTRSHNEQFF.

This rearrangement joins TRBV6-2 or TRBV6-3 to TRBJ2-5; lacking DNA, the TRBD1 call made by TCRdb goes unchecked. The CDR3 extends over 15 amino acids. The germline V gene encodes CDR1 MNHEY and CDR2 SVGEGT. CDR3 sequence: CASTLGQGASETQYF.

V and J are TRBV3-1 and TRBJ1-1; TCRdb outputs TRBD1, but without DNA this stays unchecked. Germline V lookup: CDR1 LGHDT, CDR2 YNNKEL (reference sequence). The CDR3 is made up of 14 amino acids. The CDR3 spells CASHASGRNAEAFF.

The chain uses TRBV29-1 and TRBJ2-2; TCRdb selects TRBD1, and the lack of DNA leaves this call unchecked. The germline V gene has CDR1 SQVTM and CDR2 ANQGSEA. The CDR3 is made up of 15 amino acids. The CDR3 reads CSAQNRGPNTGELFF.

This chain uses TRBV20-1 with TRBJ2-7; TCRdb designates TRBD1, a call that cannot be tested without DNA. The CDR3 has 14 amino acids. Germline assignment: CDR1 DFQATT and CDR2 SNEGSKA (reference sequence). The CDR3 reads CSARGGGSSYEQYF.

CDR3 sequence: CSARDPSGQGGGYEQYF. V is TRBV20-1 and J is TRBJ2-7; TCRdb gives TRBD1 as the D gene, but with no DNA this cannot be confirmed. Germline loops: CDR1 DFQATT, CDR2 SNEGSKA (reference sequence). This CDR3 comprises 17 residues.

This chain links TRBV20-1 with TRBJ2-1; checking the TCRdb D call of TRBD1 is not possible without DNA. This CDR3 has 14 amino acids. Germline V gives CDR1 DFQATT, CDR2 SNEGSKA (reference sequence). The CDR3 sequence: CSASGQGDYNEQFF.